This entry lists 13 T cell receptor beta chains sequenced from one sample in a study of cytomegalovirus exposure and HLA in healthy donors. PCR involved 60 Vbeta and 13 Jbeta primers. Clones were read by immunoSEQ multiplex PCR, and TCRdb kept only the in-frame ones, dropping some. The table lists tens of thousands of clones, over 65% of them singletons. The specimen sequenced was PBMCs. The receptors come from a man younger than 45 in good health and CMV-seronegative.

This CDR3 reads CSVDGQGDSGNTIYF. The CDR3, as DNA: TGCAGCGTTGACGGCCAGGGCGACTCTGGAAACACCATATATTTT. The rearrangement links TRBV29-1 to TRBJ1-3, with TRBD1 as a possible D gene (5 bases). Germline CDR1 reads SQVTM; CDR2 reads ANQGSEA. The CDR3 is made up of 15 amino acids. Trimming left V 3 bases short and J 0 bases short, with 12 bases between.

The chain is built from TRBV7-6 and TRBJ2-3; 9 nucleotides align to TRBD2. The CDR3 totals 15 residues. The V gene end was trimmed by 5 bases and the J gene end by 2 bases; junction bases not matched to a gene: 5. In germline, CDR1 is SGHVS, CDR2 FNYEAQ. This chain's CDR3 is CASSTLAGLTDTQYF. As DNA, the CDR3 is TGTGCCAGCAGCACCCTAGCGGGGCTCACAGATACGCAGTATTTT.

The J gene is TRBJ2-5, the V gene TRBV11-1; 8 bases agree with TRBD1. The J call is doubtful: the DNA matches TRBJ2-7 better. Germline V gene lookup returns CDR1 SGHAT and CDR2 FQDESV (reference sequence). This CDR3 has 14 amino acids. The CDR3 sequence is CASSLGHRGYEQYF. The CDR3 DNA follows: TGTGCCAGCAGCTTAGGCCACAGGGGGTACGAGCAGTACTTC.

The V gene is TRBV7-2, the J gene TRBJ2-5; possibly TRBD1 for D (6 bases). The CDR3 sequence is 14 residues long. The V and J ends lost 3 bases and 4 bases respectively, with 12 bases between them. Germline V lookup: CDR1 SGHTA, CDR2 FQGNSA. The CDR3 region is CASSFGGGLETQYF. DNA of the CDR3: TGTGCCAGCAGCTTTGGGGGCGGCCTAGAGACCCAGTACTTC.

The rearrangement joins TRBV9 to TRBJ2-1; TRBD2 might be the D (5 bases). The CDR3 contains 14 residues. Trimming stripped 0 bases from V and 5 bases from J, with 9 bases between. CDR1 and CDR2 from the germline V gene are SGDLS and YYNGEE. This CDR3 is CASSVGGFNNEQFF. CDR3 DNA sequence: TGTGCCAGCAGCGTAGGCGGGTTCAACAATGAGCAGTTCTTC.

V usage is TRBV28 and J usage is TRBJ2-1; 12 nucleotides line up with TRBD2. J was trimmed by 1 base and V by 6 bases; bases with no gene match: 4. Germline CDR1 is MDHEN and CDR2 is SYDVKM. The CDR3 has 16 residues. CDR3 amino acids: CASRLTSGGSYNEQFF. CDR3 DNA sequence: TGTGCCAGCAGACTGACTAGCGGGGGTTCCTACAATGAGCAGTTCTTC.

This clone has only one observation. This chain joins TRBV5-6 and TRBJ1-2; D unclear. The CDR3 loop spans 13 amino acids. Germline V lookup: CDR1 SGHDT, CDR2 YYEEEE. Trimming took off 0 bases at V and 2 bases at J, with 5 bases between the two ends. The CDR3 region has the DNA TGTGCCAGCAGCTTGGACGGGAACTATGGCTACACCTTC. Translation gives CASSLDGNYGYTF. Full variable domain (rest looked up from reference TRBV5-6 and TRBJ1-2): DAGVTQSPTHLIKTRGQQVTLRCSPKSGHDTVSWYQQALGQGPQFIFQYYEEEERQRGNFPDRFSGHQFPNYSSELNVNALLLGDSALYLCASSLDGNYGYTFGSGTRLTVV.

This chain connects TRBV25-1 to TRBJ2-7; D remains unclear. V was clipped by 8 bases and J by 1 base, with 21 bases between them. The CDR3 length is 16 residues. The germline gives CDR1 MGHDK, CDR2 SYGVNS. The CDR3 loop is CASQMGPHPESYEQYF. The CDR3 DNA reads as TGTGCCAGCCAGATGGGCCCACATCCCGAATCCTACGAGCAGTACTTC.

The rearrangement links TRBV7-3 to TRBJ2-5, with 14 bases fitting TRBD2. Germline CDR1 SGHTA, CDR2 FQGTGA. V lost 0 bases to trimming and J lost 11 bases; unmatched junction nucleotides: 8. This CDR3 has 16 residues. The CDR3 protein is CASSLTGGLAGDKQYF. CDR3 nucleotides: TGTGCCAGCAGCTTAACCGGGGGACTAGCGGGAGATAAGCAGTACTTC.

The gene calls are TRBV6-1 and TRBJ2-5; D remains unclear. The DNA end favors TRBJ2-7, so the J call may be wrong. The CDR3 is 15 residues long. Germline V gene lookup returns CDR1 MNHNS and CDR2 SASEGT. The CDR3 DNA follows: TGTGCCACCAACCTTGGCGGAGTCGGGTTCTACGAGCAGTACTTC. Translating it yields CATNLGGVGFYEQYF.

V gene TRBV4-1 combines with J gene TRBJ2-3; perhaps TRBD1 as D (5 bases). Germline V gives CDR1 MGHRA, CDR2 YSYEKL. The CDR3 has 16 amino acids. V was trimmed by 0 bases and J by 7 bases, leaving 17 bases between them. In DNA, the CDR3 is TGCGCCAGCAGCCAAGAGCTGAAGGGGTCCCCGAATACGCAGTATTTT. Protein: CASSQELKGSPNTQYF.

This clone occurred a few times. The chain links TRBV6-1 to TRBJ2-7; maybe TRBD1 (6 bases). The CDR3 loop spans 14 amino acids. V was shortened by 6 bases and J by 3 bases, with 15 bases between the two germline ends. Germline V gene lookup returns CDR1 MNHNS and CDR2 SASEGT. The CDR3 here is CASRWGQKLYEQYF. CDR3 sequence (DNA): TGTGCCAGCAGGTGGGGACAAAAACTCTACGAGCAGTACTTC.

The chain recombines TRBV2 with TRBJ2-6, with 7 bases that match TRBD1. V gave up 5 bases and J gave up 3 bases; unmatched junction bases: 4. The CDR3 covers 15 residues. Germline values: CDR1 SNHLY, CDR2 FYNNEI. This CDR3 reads CASSKGAGGANVLTF. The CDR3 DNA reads TGTGCCAGCAGTAAGGGGGCAGGTGGGGCCAACGTCCTGACTTTC. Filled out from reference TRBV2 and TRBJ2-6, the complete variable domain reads EPEVTQTPSHQVTQMGQEVILRCVPISNHLYFYWYRQILGQKVEFLVSFYNNEISEKSEIFDDQFSVERPDGSNFTLKIRSTKLEDSAMYFCASSKGAGGANVLTFGAGSRLTVL.